The rows below give T cell receptor beta chains drawn from one sample of a study of PD-1 blockade in classical Hodgkin lymphoma. Libraries were prepared by immunoSEQ multiplex PCR; TCRdb keeps only in-frame clonotypes and omits some of them. The sample includes around 15,000 clones, roughly 85% of them seen just once. The sample in question was peripheral blood mononuclear cells (PBMCs), obtained before the fourth cycle of nivolumab. Receptor source: a human donor with classical Hodgkin lymphoma. CDR3s include the opening cysteine and the closing phenylalanine or tryptophan. A D gene is named only where the DNA matches it firmly. Not every row has a clone size; where given, it reads once, few, many or a size class.

len: 13; abundance: once; d_gene: TRBD1; v_gene: TRBV5-1; j_gene: TRBJ2-7; CDR3aa: CASGRDRVSEQYF; CDR3nt: TGCGCCAGCGGCAGGGACAGGGTGTCGGAGCAGTACTTC
len: 14; abundance: NA; d_gene: NA; v_gene: TRBV7-8; j_gene: TRBJ1-1; CDR3aa: CASSLEAGNTEAFF; CDR3nt: TGTGCCAGCAGCTTAGAGGCAGGAAACACTGAAGCTTTCTTT
len: 13; abundance: NA; d_gene: TRBD2; v_gene: TRBV10-3; j_gene: TRBJ2-3; CDR3aa: CAISERGEHTQYF; CDR3nt: TGTGCCATCAGTGAGCGGGGGGAGCATACGCAGTATTTT
len: 14; abundance: NA; d_gene: TRBD1; v_gene: TRBV5-1; j_gene: TRBJ1-6; CDR3aa: CASSPGTDNSPLHF; CDR3nt: TGCGCCAGCAGCCCCGGGACAGATAATTCACCCCTCCACTTT
len: 15; abundance: NA; d_gene: NA; v_gene: TRBV9; j_gene: TRBJ2-2; CDR3aa: CASSVVQGGAGELFF; CDR3nt: TGTGCCAGCAGCGTAGTTCAGGGGGGCGCAGGGGAGCTGTTTTTT
len: 15; abundance: NA; d_gene: TRBD1; v_gene: TRBV6-5; j_gene: TRBJ1-4; CDR3aa: CASSYSTGGREKLFF; CDR3nt: TGTGCCAGCAGTTATTCGACAGGGGGCAGGGAAAAACTGTTTTTT
len: 15; abundance: NA; d_gene: NA; v_gene: TRBV6-5; j_gene: TRBJ1-1; CDR3aa: CASSARGGMNTEAFF; CDR3nt: TGTGCCAGCAGCGCCAGGGGCGGGATGAACACTGAAGCTTTCTTT
len: 18; abundance: NA; d_gene: NA; v_gene: TRBV7-2; j_gene: TRBJ2-1; CDR3aa: CASSFIPVVAPWYNEQFF; CDR3nt: TGTGCCAGCAGCTTTATCCCCGTGGTCGCTCCTTGGTACAATGAGCAGTTCTTC
len: 15; abundance: NA; d_gene: NA; v_gene: TRBV6-6; j_gene: TRBJ1-5; CDR3aa: CASRPSGRTNQPQHF; CDR3nt: TGTGCCAGCAGGCCTTCGGGACGGACCAATCAGCCCCAGCATTTT
len: 15; abundance: NA; d_gene: NA; v_gene: TRBV10-2; j_gene: TRBJ2-1; CDR3aa: CASSESQVSYNEQFF; CDR3nt: TGCGCCAGCAGTGAGTCACAGGTCTCCTACAATGAGCAGTTCTTC
len: 16; abundance: NA; d_gene: NA; v_gene: TRBV2; j_gene: TRBJ1-5; CDR3aa: CASGRRDPGSNQPQHF; CDR3nt: TGTGCCAGCGGTAGACGGGATCCAGGAAGCAATCAGCCCCAGCATTTT
len: 15; abundance: NA; d_gene: NA; v_gene: TRBV5-1; j_gene: TRBJ2-2; CDR3aa: CASSLRQVNTGELFF; CDR3nt: TGCGCCAGCAGCTTGAGACAGGTTAACACCGGGGAGCTGTTTTTT
len: 14; abundance: NA; d_gene: TRBD1; v_gene: TRBV5-1; j_gene: TRBJ2-7; CDR3aa: CASRLRQGAGEQYF; CDR3nt: TGCGCCAGCAGACTACGACAGGGGGCAGGCGAGCAGTACTTC
len: 15; abundance: NA; d_gene: TRBD1; v_gene: TRBV19; j_gene: TRBJ1-2; CDR3aa: CASSETGQGRRGYTF; CDR3nt: TGTGCCAGTTCTGAGACGGGACAGGGGCGACGAGGCTACACCTTC
len: 16; abundance: NA; d_gene: TRBD1; v_gene: TRBV4-2; j_gene: TRBJ2-7; CDR3aa: CASSQDSGTGAREQYF; CDR3nt: TGTGCCAGCAGCCAAGATTCTGGGACAGGGGCTCGGGAGCAGTACTTC
len: 16; abundance: NA; d_gene: NA; v_gene: TRBV7-9; j_gene: TRBJ2-1; CDR3aa: CASSLEPGRAGNEQFF; CDR3nt: TGTGCCAGCAGCTTAGAGCCGGGGCGGGCGGGCAATGAGCAGTTCTTC
len: 14; abundance: NA; d_gene: NA; v_gene: TRBV7-3; j_gene: TRBJ2-5; CDR3aa: CASSLSPGSETQYF; CDR3nt: TGTGCCAGCAGCTTAAGCCCCGGGTCGGAGACCCAGTACTTC
len: 13; abundance: NA; d_gene: TRBD2; v_gene: TRBV6-5; j_gene: TRBJ2-7; CDR3aa: CASSLGLHYEQYF; CDR3nt: TGTGCCAGCAGTCTGGGACTACATTACGAGCAGTACTTC
len: 15; abundance: once; d_gene: NA; v_gene: TRBV5-1; j_gene: TRBJ2-3; CDR3aa: CASSPTGTGTDTQYF; CDR3nt: TGCGCCAGCAGTCCGACCGGGACTGGCACAGATACGCAGTATTTT
len: 13; abundance: NA; d_gene: NA; v_gene: TRBV7-8; j_gene: TRBJ1-3; CDR3aa: CASSLGFGNTIYF; CDR3nt: TGTGCCAGCAGCTTAGGGTTTGGAAACACCATATATTTT
len: 14; abundance: few; d_gene: NA; v_gene: TRBV4-3; j_gene: TRBJ1-2; CDR3aa: CASSQDTAPYGYTF; CDR3nt: TGCGCCAGCAGCCAAGATACGGCCCCCTATGGCTACACCTTC
len: 13; abundance: once; d_gene: NA; v_gene: TRBV5-1; j_gene: TRBJ1-1; CDR3aa: CASSLQEGTEAFF; CDR3nt: TGCGCCAGCAGCTTGCAGGAGGGAACTGAAGCTTTCTTT
len: 15; abundance: NA; d_gene: NA; v_gene: TRBV6-5; j_gene: TRBJ1-3; CDR3aa: CASSYSGRSGNTIYF; CDR3nt: TGTGCCAGCAGTTACTCGGGCCGCTCTGGAAACACCATATATTTT
len: 13; abundance: NA; d_gene: NA; v_gene: TRBV19; j_gene: TRBJ2-7; CDR3aa: CASSPRSGYEQYF; CDR3nt: TGTGCCAGTAGTCCCCGATCTGGGTACGAGCAGTACTTC
len: 14; abundance: once; d_gene: TRBD1; v_gene: TRBV6-5; j_gene: TRBJ2-5; CDR3aa: CASRRTGRVETQYF; CDR3nt: TGTGCCAGCAGACGGACAGGGCGGGTGGAGACCCAGTACTTC
len: 12; abundance: NA; d_gene: NA; v_gene: TRBV7-2; j_gene: TRBJ2-3; CDR3aa: CASSPFSDTQYF; CDR3nt: TGTGCCAGCAGCCCTTTCTCAGATACGCAGTATTTT
len: 18; abundance: NA; d_gene: TRBD1; v_gene: TRBV12-5; j_gene: TRBJ2-2; CDR3aa: CASGLVGRQGSNTGELFF; CDR3nt: TGTGCTAGTGGTTTGGTAGGTCGACAGGGTAGTAACACCGGGGAGCTGTTTTTT
len: 15; abundance: NA; d_gene: NA; v_gene: TRBV5-1; j_gene: TRBJ2-4; CDR3aa: CASSLQGLAKNIQYF; CDR3nt: TGCGCCAGCAGCTTGCAGGGACTAGCCAAAAACATTCAGTACTTC
len: 14; abundance: NA; d_gene: NA; v_gene: TRBV10-3; j_gene: TRBJ2-7; CDR3aa: CANESVGSSYEQYF; CDR3nt: TGTGCCAACGAGTCGGTCGGGAGCTCCTACGAGCAGTACTTC
len: 18; abundance: NA; d_gene: TRBD1; v_gene: TRBV7-9; j_gene: TRBJ2-7; CDR3aa: CASSLGGTGGTQHYEQYF; CDR3nt: TGTGCCAGCAGCTTAGGGGGAACAGGGGGCACTCAACACTACGAGCAGTACTTC